This TCR beta chain was captured in a study of blood T cell repertoires in COVID-19 (dated by TCRdb to the early 2020s). General notes on the study: Samples from collaborators originated in the United States, Italy and Spain and spanned both the acute and convalescent phases of COVID-19. The prospective study material was composed of cDNA or gDNA derived from T cells, B-cell-depleted T cells, or PBMCs. Subjects who had been exposed to COVID-19, were actively infected with it, or had recovered from it provided the deeply sampled blood TCRbeta repertoires that made up the dataset. The repertoires were released in a freely available public database intended as a resource for research on the immune response to SARS-CoV-2. Samples came from the ongoing ImmuneRACE study (first 160 participants) plus 1,254 subjects from 6 global collaborators. Nearly every sample came with metadata listing a de-identified subject ID, COVID-19 status, age in years and sex. Where available, HLA class I and class II types were obtained from metadata supplied by the sample provider rather than from assay-based typing. Results the study describes overall, beyond this receptor: The amount of clinical and demographic metadata varied by source and participant and was provided uncurated.

Participants in the prospective study were enrolled through a virtual design, were aged 18 to 89 years, and lived in about 25 United States geographic areas. Cohort assignment in the prospective study relied on participant-reported clinical history from a screening survey and a study questionnaire. ImmuneRACE Cohort 3 recovered participants were defined by two consecutive negative NP/OP PCR tests, healthcare professional clearance, or symptom resolution. Mobile phlebotomists in the prospective study collected whole blood, serum and a nasopharyngeal or oropharyngeal swab from every participant. Additional blood draws and questionnaires over an approximately two-month period could optionally be provided by prospective study participants. Before DNA extraction, prospective study blood samples were shipped either frozen or at room temperature. TCRbeta CDR3 regions were amplified from genomic DNA using the immunoSEQ Assay, a bias-controlled multiplex PCR. The authors' analysis ran thus. Within the assay, amplification of reference gene primers was used to estimate how many nucleated cells each sample contained. To quantify the absolute abundance of each unique TCRbeta CDR3 rearrangement, sequence reads were collapsed and filtered. Productive Simpson clonality was computed per sample as the square root of Simpson's diversity index over productive rearrangements. Drawn from immuneACCESS, this table holds only the in-frame rearrangements with V and J called that TCRdb kept. Clones are partly lost; checked studies trace under half to an unresolved V gene and leave the rest unexplained. V and J calls and clone size are given by that table; D and trimming were obtained from the DNA. This sample lists 490,000 or so clones; approximately 86% were detected once. In total, the top ten clones hold 7% to 10% of the sample.

For this clone: Its antigen is still unknown. A read error may produce the germline difference seen at one junction end.

Per the germline V gene, MNHNS is the CDR1 and SASEGT is the CDR2. The CDR3, cysteine through phenylalanine, is 20 amino acids long. CDR3 DNA only is kept here, 60 bases in frame from base 1. Sequenced material: PBMCs or T cells enriched from blood (not recorded which). This clonotype originated in a woman aged 55-70 years who had recovered from COVID-19. The chain employs TRBV6-1 and TRBJ2-6, with a weak D call of TRBD2 (7 bases match). The DNA is as follows: TGTGCCAGCAGGGAAGAAGGGCGGGGGCCCTTTATCTCTGGGGCCAACGTCCTGACTTTC. This codes for CASREEGRGPFISGANVLTF.